These 5 T cell receptor beta chains came from one sample sequenced in a study of blood T cell repertoires in COVID-19. Repertoires were generated with immunoSEQ multiplex PCR, while TCRdb's copy carries only in-frame clones and drops some. The sample has tens of thousands of clones, 65% to 80% seen once. Input material: peripheral blood. The source is a man aged 60 to 69 with active or convalescent COVID-19.

The chain couples TRBV7-8 to TRBJ2-7; D might be TRBD1 (5 bases). The CDR3 totals 18 residues. Deletions cut 5 bases from V and 3 bases from J, with 26 bases between. Looked up from germline, CDR1 is SGHVS and CDR2 is FQNEAQ. CDR3: CASSRMKGYGAENYEQYF. The CDR3 DNA reads TGTGCCAGCAGCCGAATGAAGGGTTATGGGGCCGAAAACTACGAGCAGTACTTC.

The genes are TRBV5-1 and TRBJ2-3; a weak D match, TRBD1 (6 bases). This CDR3 contains 16 residues. The V end lost 3 bases, the J end lost 0 bases, and 14 bases lay between the germline ends. Germline lookup yields CDR1 SGHRS and CDR2 YFSETQ. The CDR3 DNA is TGCGCCAGCAGCTCCCTATGGACAGCTAGCACAGATACGCAGTATTTT. Translation gives CASSSLWTASTDTQYF.

The V call is TRBV18, the J call TRBJ2-5, with 11 nucleotides matching TRBD1. This CDR3 spans 14 amino acids. CDR1 and CDR2 from the germline V gene are KGHSH and LQKENI. V lost 2 bases to trimming and J lost 4 bases; unmatched junction nucleotides: 0. CDR3 DNA: TGTGCCAGCTCACCAGGACAGGGGGCAGAGACCCAGTACTTC. As protein: CASSPGQGAETQYF.

In its sample, this clone was seen once. This rearrangement joins TRBV11-1 to TRBJ1-4; TRBD1 is a possible D gene (5 bases). V was clipped by 4 bases and J by 4 bases, with 10 bases between them. The CDR3 has 14 amino acids. Looked up from germline, CDR1 is SGHAT and CDR2 is FQDESV (reference sequence). In DNA form, the CDR3 reads TGTGCCAGCAGCTCGGGACTGCTTAATGAAAAACTGTTTTTT. Translating it yields CASSSGLLNEKLFF. The full variable domain, completed using reference TRBV11-1 and TRBJ1-4, is EAEVAQSPRYKITEKSQAVAFWCDPISGHATLYWYRQILGQGPELLVQFQDESVVDDSQLPKDRFSAERLKGVDSTLKIQPAELGDSAMYLCASSSGLLNEKLFFGSGTQLSVL.

The gene calls are TRBV6-2 or TRBV6-3 and TRBJ1-4, with D perhaps matching TRBD1 (5 bases). The CDR3 loop spans 16 amino acids. V was clipped by 5 bases and J by 0 bases, with 13 bases between them. CDR1 is MNHEY and CDR2 is SVGEGT in the germline V gene. This chain's CDR3 is CASSTTRQSTNEKLFF. CDR3 nucleotide sequence: TGTGCCAGCAGTACTACCCGACAGTCAACTAATGAAAAACTGTTTTTT.